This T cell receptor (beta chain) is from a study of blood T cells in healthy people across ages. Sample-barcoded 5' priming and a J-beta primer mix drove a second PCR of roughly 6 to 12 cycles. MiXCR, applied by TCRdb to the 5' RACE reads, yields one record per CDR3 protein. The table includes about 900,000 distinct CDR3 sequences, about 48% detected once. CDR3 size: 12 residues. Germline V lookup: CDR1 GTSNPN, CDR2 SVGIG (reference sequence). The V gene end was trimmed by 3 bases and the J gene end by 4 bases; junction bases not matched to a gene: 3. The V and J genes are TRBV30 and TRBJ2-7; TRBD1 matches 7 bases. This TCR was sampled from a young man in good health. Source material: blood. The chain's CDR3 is CAWRNRGYEQYF. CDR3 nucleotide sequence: TGTGCCTGGAGAAACAGGGGTTACGAGCAGTACTTC.